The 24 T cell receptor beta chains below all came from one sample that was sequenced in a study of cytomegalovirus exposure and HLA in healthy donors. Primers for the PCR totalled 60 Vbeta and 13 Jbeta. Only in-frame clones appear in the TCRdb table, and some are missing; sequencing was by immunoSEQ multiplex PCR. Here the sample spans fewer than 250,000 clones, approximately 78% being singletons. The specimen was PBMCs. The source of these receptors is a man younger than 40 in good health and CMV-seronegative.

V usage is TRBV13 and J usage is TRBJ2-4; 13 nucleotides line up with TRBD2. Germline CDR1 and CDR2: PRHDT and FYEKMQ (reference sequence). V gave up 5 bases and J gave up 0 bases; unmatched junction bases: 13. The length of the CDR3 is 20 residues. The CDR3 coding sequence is TGTGCCAGCAGCGCCCAACCGGGACTAGCGGGGACACTAGCCAAAAACATTCAGTACTTC. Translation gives CASSAQPGLAGTLAKNIQYF.

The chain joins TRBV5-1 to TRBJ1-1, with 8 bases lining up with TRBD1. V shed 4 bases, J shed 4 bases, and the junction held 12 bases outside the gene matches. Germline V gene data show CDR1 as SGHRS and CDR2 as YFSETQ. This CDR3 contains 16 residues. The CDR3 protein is CASSLDRGGAVTEAFF. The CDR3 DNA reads TGCGCCAGCAGCCTTGACAGGGGCGGAGCGGTCACTGAAGCTTTCTTT.

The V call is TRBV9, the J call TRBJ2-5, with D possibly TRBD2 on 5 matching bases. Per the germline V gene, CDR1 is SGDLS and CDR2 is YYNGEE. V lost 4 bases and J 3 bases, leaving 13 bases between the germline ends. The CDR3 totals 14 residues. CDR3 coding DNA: TGTGCCAGCAGCTCGGCAGCGAGGGAAGAGACCCAGTACTTC. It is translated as CASSSAAREETQYF.

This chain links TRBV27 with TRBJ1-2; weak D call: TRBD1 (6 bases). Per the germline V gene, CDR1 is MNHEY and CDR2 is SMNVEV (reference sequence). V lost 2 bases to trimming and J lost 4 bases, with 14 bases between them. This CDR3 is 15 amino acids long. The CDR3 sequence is CASSLRAGVAYGYTF. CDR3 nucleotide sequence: TGTGCCAGCAGTTTAAGGGCAGGGGTGGCCTATGGCTACACCTTC.

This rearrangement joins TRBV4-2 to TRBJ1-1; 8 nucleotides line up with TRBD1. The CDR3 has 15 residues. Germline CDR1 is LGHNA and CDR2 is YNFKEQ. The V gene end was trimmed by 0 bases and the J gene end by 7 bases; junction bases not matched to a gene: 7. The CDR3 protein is CASSQDSTGANEAFF. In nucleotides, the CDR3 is TGTGCCAGCAGCCAAGATTCGACAGGGGCGAATGAAGCTTTCTTT.

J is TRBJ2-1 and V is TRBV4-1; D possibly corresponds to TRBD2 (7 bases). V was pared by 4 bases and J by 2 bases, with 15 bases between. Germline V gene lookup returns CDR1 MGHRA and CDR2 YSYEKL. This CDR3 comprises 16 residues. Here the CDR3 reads CASSPRGAITYNEQFF. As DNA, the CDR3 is TGCGCCAGCAGCCCTCGGGGGGCTATAACCTACAATGAGCAGTTCTTC.

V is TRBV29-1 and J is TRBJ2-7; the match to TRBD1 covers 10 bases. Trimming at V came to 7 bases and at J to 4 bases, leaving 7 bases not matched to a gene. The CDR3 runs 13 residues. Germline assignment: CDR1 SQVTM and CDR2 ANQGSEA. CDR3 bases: TGCAGCGCCGGGGACAGGGGTTCGTACGAGCAGTACTTC. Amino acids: CSAGDRGSYEQYF.

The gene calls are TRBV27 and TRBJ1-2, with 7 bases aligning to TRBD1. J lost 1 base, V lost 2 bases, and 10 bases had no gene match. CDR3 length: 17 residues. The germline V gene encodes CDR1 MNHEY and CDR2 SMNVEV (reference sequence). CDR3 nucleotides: TGTGCCAGCAGTTTAAGGACAGGCCCCGGTCGTAACTATGGCTACACCTTC. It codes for CASSLRTGPGRNYGYTF.

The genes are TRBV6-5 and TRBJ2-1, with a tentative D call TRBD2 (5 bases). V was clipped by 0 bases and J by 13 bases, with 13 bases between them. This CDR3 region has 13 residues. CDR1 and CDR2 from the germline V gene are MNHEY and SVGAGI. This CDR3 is CASSYSIATPQFF. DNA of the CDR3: TGTGCCAGCAGTTACTCGATAGCGACCCCACAGTTCTTC.

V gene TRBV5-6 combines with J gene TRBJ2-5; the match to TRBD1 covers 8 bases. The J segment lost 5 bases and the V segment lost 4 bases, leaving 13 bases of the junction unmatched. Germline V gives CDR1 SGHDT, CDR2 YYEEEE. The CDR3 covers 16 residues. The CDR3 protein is CASSPFAAGGRETQYF. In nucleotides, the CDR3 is TGTGCCAGCAGCCCATTCGCGGCAGGGGGCCGGGAGACCCAGTACTTC.

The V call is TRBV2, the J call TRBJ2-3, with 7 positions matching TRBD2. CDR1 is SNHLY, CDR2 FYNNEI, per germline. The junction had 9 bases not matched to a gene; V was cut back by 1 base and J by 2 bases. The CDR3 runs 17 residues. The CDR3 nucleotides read TGTGCCAGCAGTGAAGTGGAAGGCGGGGGTACCACAGATACGCAGTATTTT. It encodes CASSEVEGGGTTDTQYF.

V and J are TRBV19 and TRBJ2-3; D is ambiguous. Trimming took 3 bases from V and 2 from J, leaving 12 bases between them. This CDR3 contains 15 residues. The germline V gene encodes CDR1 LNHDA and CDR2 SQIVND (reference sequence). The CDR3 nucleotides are TGTGCCAGTAGTATTCCCGCAGGATCCACAGATACGCAGTATTTT. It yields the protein CASSIPAGSTDTQYF.

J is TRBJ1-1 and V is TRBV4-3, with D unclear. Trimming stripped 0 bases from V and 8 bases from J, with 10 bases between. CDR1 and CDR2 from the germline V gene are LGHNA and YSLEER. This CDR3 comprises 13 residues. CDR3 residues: CASSQDRELEAFF. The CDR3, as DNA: TGCGCCAGCAGCCAAGATCGAGAGCTAGAAGCTTTCTTT.

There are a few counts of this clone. The CDR3 here is CASSYDRVGADTQYF. The CDR3 bases are TGTGCCAGCAGTTACGACAGGGTTGGGGCAGATACGCAGTATTTT. The chain combines TRBV6-5 with TRBJ2-3; 7 bases agree with TRBD1. CDR3 length: 15 residues. V shed 2 bases, J shed 4 bases, and the junction held 6 bases outside the gene matches. Germline CDR1 and CDR2: MNHEY and SVGAGI.

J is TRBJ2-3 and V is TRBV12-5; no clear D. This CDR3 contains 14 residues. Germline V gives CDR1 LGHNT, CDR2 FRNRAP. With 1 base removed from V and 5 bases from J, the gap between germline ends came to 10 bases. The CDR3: CASGLGSTGDTQYF. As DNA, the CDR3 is TGTGCTAGTGGTTTGGGCAGCACGGGAGATACGCAGTATTTT.

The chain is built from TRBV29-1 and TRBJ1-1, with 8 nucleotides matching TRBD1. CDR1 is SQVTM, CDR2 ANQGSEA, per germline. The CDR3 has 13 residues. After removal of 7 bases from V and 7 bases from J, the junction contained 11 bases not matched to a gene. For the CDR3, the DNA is TGCAGCGCTGGACAGGGACGACGGATTGAAGCTTTCTTT. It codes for CSAGQGRRIEAFF.

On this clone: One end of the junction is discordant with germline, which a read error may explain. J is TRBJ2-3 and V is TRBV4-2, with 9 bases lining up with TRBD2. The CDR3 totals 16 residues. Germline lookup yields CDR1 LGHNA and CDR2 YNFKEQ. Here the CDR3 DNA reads TGTGCCAGCAGACAAGGCGGGGGGGCCGGCACAGATACGCAGTATTTT. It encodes CASRQGGGAGTDTQYF.

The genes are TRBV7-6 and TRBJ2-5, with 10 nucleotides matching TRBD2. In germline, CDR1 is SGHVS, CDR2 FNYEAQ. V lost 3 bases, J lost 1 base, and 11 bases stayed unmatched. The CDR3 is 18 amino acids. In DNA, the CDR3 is TGTGCCAGCAGCTTTACGGCTAGCGGGGGTATTGGCCAAGAGACCCAGTACTTC. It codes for CASSFTASGGIGQETQYF.

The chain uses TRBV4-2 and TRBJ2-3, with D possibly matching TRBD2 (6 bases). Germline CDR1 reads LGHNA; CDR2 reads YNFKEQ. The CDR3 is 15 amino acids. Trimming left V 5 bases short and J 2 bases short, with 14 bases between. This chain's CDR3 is CASSAGGSYTDTQYF. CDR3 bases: TGTGCCAGCAGCGCTGGGGGGAGTTACACAGATACGCAGTATTTT.

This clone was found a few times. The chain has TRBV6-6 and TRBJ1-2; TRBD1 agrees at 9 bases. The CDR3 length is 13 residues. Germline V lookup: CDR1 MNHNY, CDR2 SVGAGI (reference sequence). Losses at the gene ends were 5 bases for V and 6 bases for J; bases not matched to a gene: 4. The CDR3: CASSIGQGNGYTF. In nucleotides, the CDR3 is TGTGCCAGCAGTATCGGACAGGGGAATGGCTACACCTTC.

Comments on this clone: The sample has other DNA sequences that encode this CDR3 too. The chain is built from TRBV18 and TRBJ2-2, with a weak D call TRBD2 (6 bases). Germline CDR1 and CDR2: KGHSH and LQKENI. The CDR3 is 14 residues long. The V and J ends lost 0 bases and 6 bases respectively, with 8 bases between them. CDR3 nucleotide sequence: TGTGCCAGCTCACCACCGTGGGGGGCCGGGGAGCTGTTTTTT. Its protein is CASSPPWGAGELFF. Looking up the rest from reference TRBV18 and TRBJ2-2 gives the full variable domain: NAGVMQNPRHLVRRRGQEARLRCSPMKGHSHVYWYRQLPEEGLKFMVYLQKENIIDESGMPKERFSAEFPKEGPSILRIQQVVRGDSAAYFCASSPPWGAGELFFGEGSRLTVL.

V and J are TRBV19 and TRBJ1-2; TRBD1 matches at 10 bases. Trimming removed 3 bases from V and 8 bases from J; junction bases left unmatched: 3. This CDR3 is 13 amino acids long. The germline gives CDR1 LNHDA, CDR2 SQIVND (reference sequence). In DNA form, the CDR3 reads TGTGCCAGTAGTATCGGGACAGGGGTCGGCTACACCTTC. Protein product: CASSIGTGVGYTF.

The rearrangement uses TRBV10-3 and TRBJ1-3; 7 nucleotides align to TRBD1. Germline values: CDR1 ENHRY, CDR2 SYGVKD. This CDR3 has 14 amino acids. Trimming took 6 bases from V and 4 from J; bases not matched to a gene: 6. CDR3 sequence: CAISGQAKGNTIYF. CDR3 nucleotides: TGTGCCATCAGCGGACAGGCGAAAGGAAACACCATATATTTT.

CDR3 DNA: TGTGCCACCAGCAGGCGGGACAGTTCCGAGCAGTACTTC. Translating it yields CATSRRDSSEQYF. The chain joins TRBV15 to TRBJ2-7; D perhaps matches TRBD1 (7 bases). The germline gives CDR1 LNHNV, CDR2 YYDKDF (reference sequence). The CDR3 runs to 13 residues. With 3 bases removed from V and 6 bases from J, the gap between germline ends came to 12 bases.